This T cell receptor beta chain was profiled in a study of regulatory T cells in long-lasting Graves disease (dated by TCRdb to the early 2020s). Regarding the research as a whole: Antithyroid drugs had been taken for less than 3 months by newly diagnosed Graves' disease patients. This study used TCR sequencing and RNA sequencing of peripheral blood to compare persistent Graves' disease patients against newly diagnosed Graves' disease patients. A total of roughly 35 samples were covered by TCR sequencing, comprising some 13 persistent and approximately 20 newly diagnosed Graves' disease patients. The study took place in China and was registered as a clinical trial.

Libraries came from multiplex PCR. Sequencing relied on an Illumina HiSeq 4000. CDR3 regions were amplified by Arm-PCR with iRepertoire HTBI primers to construct TCR beta libraries. Before sequencing, the PCR products went through gel purification. The original methods were these. A total of fewer than 65 TRBV and 14 TRBJ segments were identified across samples and were used for gene usage analysis of CDR3 amino acid clonotypes. COPE and FqMerger were used to merge the filtered high-quality paired reads into contigs. Contigs were aligned with BLAST to IMGT TRBV, TRBD and TRBJ reference genes, and CDR3 was defined per IMGT. Any clonotype with a frequency above 0.1% was classified as a highly expanded clone. Shannon entropy served as the measure of repertoire diversity, while the Gini coefficient captured V-J evenness. Clonotypes shared by more than one individual were considered public. TCRdb handled the public reads itself, with Q25 trimming in fastp and clone calling in MiXCR, and kept productive beta chains. For every CDR3 protein sequence, its rows merge into one entry that carries the most common genes and DNA. TCRdb's processing, not the authors' own work, is the source of the V and J calls. The sample data list 450,000 to 500,000 distinct CDR3 sequences, and under 20% of these were observed just once. Clones ranked in the top ten supply more than 9% of the sample.

Read against the paper, the sample's time point label means: newly diagnosed GD, antithyroid drugs for less than 3 months. For both TCR sequencing and RNA sequencing, RNA was extracted from PBMCs in TRIzol. The diagnosis of Graves' disease was made according to American Thyroid Association guidelines. Recruitment of patients was carried out at an endocrinology department in Xi'an, China. From each patient, 7.5 to 10 milliliters of peripheral blood was collected into an EDTA anticoagulant tube. PBMCs were isolated by Ficoll Paque Plus density gradient separation without further T cell sorting. An Agilent 2100 Bioanalyzer and agarose gel were used to check RNA quality, and a NanoDrop 2000 was used to measure RNA concentration. What the work shows at the level of the full study, not this receptor alone: The study examined only peripheral blood because the primary lesion, thyroid tissue, could not be accessed. Persistent Graves' disease patients showed lower TCR Shannon entropy and fewer highly expanded clones than newly diagnosed patients, suggesting clonal expansion. Sequencing and analysis were limited to the TCR beta chain. Persistent disease showed preferential use of TRBV28, TRBJ1-2 and TRBJ2-5, whereas newly diagnosed disease favored TRBV20-1 and TRBJ2-1. The authors noted that the small sample size was a limitation that may lower accuracy. More public clonotypes were shared among persistent patients (2,741) than among newly diagnosed patients (just under 1,000).

Counted from cysteine to phenylalanine, this CDR3 has 14 amino acids. The only DNA kept is the CDR3, 42 bases in frame from the first base. The germline V gene (reference sequence) provides CDR1 DFQATT and CDR2 SNEGSKA. At the junction V is shortened by 4 bases and J by 6 bases, with 18 bases in between. Turning to this clonotype: Its specific antigen is unknown. It has no much larger one-base neighbor in the sample; base qualities were not kept.

This sample was shared with a second study, whose subject was T cells in Graves' hyperthyroidism and ophthalmopathy. The second paper further reports: Stable Graves' hyperthyroidism was defined as the absence of progression to ophthalmopathy over 18 months of follow-up. Hyperthyroidism patients were newly diagnosed, with disease duration under 2 months, and aged 18 to 65 years. The study excluded patients with uncontrolled infections, other autoimmune diseases, pregnancy or lactation. Diagnoses relied on clinical symptoms, serum thyroxine and TRAb, thyroid ultrasound and orbital computed tomography. A first-round RT-PCR of the TCR CDR3 used the HTBI primer set with the Qiagen OneStep RT-PCR kit. Most expanded thyroid clonotypes (frequency above 0.001) were also found in blood, which suggests that blood repertoires may mirror thyroid immune responses. Ophthalmopathy was separated from stable hyperthyroidism by a 13 V-J signature model, with about 88% sensitivity and about 81% specificity obtained in cross-validation and 80%/75% obtained in testing. In validation, the model predicted progression to ophthalmopathy with roughly 70% sensitivity and 72% to 75% specificity, a median of about six months before onset. A discovery cohort of roughly 96 patients, 43 with Graves' ophthalmopathy and approximately 57 with stable Graves' hyperthyroidism, was used to find distinguishing TCR V-J signatures. Prospective prediction of ophthalmopathy was tested in an independent validation cohort of 18 to 20 hyperthyroidism patients and some 17 patients who later progressed to ophthalmopathy. The roughly 99 discovery patients were divided at random into training and test sets in a 7:3 ratio. In about six Graves' hyperthyroidism patients, the study also compared T-cell repertoires from thyroid tissue with T-cell repertoires from blood. Once sampling was done, hyperthyroidism patients were given methimazole at a starting dose of 30 mg daily, whereas ophthalmopathy patients were given high-dose intravenous methylprednisolone. Libraries were constructed in a second round of multiplex PCR, after which size selection and purification were performed. Libraries were sequenced paired-end with 100 bp reads on an Illumina HiSeq2000. SOAPnuke was used to process the raw data, throwing out any read that contained adapters or uncalled bases, had a mean Phred below 15, or lacked an exact constant-primer or identifier match. COPE v1.2.5 was used to merge high-quality paired reads, and clonotypes were defined as unique nucleotide sequences. MiTCR v1.1 was used to align the clonotypes against IMGT TRBV, TRBD and TRBJ reference segments. Analysis was restricted to V-J combinations with a frequency above 0.0001, which covered over 98% of repertoires. A TCS score was defined as the ratio between F50 (clonal expansion) and ExV (chaos), using BLOSUM62-based TCRdist between CDR3 peptides within each V-J. Welch's t-statistics and random forest reduced fewer than 600 V-J features to 13, which were used in a naive Bayes classifier (R e1071). Sample size was not statistically predetermined, and investigators were not blinded to group allocation. The paper reports TCR Vbeta CDR3 sequencing of 140 or so peripheral blood samples: approximately 41 ophthalmopathy, around 80 hyperthyroidism and 17 progressor patients.

The sequence is built from TRBV20-1 and TRBJ1-1, and perhaps TRBD1 as D gene, on 5 matching bases. This specimen was peripheral blood mononuclear cells (PBMCs), taken at new diagnosis, from a patient treated with antithyroid drugs. This TCR came from a man aged 35-49 years with Graves disease. Donor details come from another sample of the same person, matched by shared clones. The nucleotides are TGCAGTGCTAATTTGGGGCCCCCAGGGCCTGAAGCTTTCTTT. This translates into CSANLGPPGPEAFF.